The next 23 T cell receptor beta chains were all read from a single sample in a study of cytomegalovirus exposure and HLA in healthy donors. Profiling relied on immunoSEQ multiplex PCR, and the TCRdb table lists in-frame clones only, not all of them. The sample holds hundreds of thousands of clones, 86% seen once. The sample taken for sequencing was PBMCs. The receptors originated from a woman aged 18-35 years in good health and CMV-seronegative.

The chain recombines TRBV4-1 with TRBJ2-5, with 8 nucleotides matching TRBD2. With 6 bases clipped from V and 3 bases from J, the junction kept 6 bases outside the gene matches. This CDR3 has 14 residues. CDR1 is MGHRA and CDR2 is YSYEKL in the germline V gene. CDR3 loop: CASRPGLAEETQYF. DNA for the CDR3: TGCGCCAGCAGACCCGGACTAGCCGAAGAGACCCAGTACTTC.

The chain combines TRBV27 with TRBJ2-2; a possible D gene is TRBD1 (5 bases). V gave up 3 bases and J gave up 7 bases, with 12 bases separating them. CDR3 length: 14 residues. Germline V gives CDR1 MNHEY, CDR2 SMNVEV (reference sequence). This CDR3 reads CASSLGRYSGELFF. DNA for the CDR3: TGTGCCAGCAGTTTGGGGCGGTACAGCGGGGAGCTGTTTTTT.

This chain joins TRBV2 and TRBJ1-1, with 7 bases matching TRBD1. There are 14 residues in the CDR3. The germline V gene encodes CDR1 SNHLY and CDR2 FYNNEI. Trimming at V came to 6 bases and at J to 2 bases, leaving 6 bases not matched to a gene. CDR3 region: CASSYRGINTEAFF. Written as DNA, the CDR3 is TGTGCCAGCAGCTACAGGGGCATCAACACTGAAGCTTTCTTT.

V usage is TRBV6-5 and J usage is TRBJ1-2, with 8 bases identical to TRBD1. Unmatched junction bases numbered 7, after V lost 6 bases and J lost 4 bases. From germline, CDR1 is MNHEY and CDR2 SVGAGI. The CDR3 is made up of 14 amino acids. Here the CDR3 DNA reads TGTGCCAGCAGGCCCAGGACAGGGTTCTATGGCTACACCTTC. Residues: CASRPRTGFYGYTF.

This chain's CDR3 is CASSLGAPVSSGSEYF. CDR3 bases: TGTGCCAGCAGCTTAGGGGCTCCGGTTTCTAGCGGGAGCGAGTACTTC. The chain recombines TRBV13 with TRBJ2-7, with 10 bases lining up with TRBD2. The V and J ends lost 0 bases and 11 bases, in that order; junction bases with no gene match: 13. The germline V gene has CDR1 PRHDT and CDR2 FYEKMQ (reference sequence). The CDR3 runs to 16 residues.

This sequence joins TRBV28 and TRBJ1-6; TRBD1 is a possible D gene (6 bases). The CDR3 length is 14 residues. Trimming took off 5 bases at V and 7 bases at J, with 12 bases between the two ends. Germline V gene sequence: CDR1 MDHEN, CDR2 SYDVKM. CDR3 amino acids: CASSPQGRNSPLHF. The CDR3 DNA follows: TGTGCCAGCAGTCCCCAGGGGCGCAATTCACCCCTCCACTTT.

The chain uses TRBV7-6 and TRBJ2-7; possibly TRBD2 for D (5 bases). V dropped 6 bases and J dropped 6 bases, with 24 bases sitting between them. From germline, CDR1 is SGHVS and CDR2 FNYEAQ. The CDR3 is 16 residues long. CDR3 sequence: CASSTDRFRGPTEQYF. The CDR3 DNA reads TGTGCCAGCAGTACGGACCGATTTCGGGGTCCCACCGAGCAGTACTTC. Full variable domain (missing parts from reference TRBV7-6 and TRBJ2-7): GAGVSQSPRYKVTKRGQDVALRCDPISGHVSLYWYRQALGQGPEFLTYFNYEAQQDKSGLPNDRFSAERPEGSISTLTIQRTEQRDSAMYRCASSTDRFRGPTEQYFGPGTRLTVT.

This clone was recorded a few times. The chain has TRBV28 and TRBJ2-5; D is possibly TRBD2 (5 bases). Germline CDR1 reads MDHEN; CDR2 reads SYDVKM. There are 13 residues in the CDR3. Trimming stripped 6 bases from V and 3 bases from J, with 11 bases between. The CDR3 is CASSYPGKETQYF. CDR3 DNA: TGTGCCAGCAGCTATCCGGGGAAAGAGACCCAGTACTTC.

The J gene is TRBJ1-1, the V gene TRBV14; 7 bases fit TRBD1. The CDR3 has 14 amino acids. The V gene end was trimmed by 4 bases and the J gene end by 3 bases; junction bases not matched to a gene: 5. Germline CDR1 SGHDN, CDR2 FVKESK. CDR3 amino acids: CASSPWGQHTEAFF. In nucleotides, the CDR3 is TGTGCCAGCAGCCCCTGGGGACAGCACACTGAAGCTTTCTTT.

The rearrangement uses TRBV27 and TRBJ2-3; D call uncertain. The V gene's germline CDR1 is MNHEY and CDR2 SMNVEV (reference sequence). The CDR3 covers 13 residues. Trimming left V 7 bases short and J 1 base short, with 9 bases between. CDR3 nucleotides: TGTGCCAGCACCCGACAAGGCACAGATACGCAGTATTTT. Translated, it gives CASTRQGTDTQYF.

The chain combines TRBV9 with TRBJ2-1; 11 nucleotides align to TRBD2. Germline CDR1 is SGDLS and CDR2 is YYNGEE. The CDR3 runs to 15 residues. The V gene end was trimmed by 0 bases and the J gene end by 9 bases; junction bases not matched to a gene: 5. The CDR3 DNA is TGTGCCAGCAGCGTAGTAGCGGGAGGGCCCGGTGAGCAGTTCTTC. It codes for CASSVVAGGPGEQFF.

CDR3 sequence reads: CASTYRVEQYF. The CDR3 nucleotides are TGCGCCAGCACCTACAGGGTCGAGCAGTACTTC. This chain links TRBV10-2 with TRBJ2-7, with D possibly TRBD1 on 6 matching bases. The CDR3 is 11 amino acids. The V gene lost 7 bases and the J gene lost 6 bases, with 10 bases spanning the gap. Germline V gene lookup returns CDR1 WSHSY and CDR2 SAAADI.

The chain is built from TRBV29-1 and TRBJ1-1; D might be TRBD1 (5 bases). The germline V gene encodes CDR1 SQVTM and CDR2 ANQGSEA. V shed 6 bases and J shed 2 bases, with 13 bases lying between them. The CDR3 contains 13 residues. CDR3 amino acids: CSVRLRGNTEAFF. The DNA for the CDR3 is TGCAGCGTCCGACTTAGGGGAAACACTGAAGCTTTCTTT.

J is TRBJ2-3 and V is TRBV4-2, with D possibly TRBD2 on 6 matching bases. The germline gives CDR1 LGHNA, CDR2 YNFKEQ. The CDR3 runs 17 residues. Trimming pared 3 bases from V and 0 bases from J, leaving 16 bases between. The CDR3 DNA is TGTGCCAGCAGCCAGGCGAGGACTACCTACAGCACAGATACGCAGTATTTT. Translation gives CASSQARTTYSTDTQYF.

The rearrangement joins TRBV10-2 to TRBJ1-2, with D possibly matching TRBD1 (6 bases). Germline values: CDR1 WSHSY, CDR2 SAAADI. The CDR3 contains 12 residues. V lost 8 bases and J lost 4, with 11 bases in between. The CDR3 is CASGQRLYGYTF. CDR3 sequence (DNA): TGCGCCAGCGGACAGCGACTCTATGGCTACACCTTC.

This chain's CDR3 is CSVEDLEGARTEAFF. The CDR3 nucleotides read TGCAGCGTTGAAGATCTAGAGGGGGCGAGGACTGAAGCTTTCTTT. The J gene is TRBJ1-1, the V gene TRBV29-1; 7 bases are shared with TRBD1. Germline CDR1 is SQVTM and CDR2 is ANQGSEA. This CDR3 has 15 amino acids. The ends lost 0 bases at V and 5 bases at J; junction bases unmatched: 9.

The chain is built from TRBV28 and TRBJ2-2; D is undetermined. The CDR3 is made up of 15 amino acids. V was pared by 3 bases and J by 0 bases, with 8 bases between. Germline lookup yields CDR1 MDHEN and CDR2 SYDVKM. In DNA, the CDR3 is TGTGCCAGCAGTTTTTTACAGCCGAACACCGGGGAGCTGTTTTTT. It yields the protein CASSFLQPNTGELFF.

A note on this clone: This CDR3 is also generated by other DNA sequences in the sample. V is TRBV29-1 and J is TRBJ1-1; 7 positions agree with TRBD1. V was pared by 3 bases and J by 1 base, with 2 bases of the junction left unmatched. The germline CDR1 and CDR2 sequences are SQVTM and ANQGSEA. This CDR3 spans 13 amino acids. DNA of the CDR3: TGCAGCGTTGATCAGGGGGGGAACACTGAAGCTTTCTTT. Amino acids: CSVDQGGNTEAFF.

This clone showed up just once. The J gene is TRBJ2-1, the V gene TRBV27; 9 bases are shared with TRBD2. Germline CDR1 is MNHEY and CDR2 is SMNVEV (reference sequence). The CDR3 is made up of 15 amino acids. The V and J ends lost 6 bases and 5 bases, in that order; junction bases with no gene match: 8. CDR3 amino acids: CASRDSGSRNNEQFF. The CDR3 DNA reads TGTGCCAGCAGGGATAGCGGGAGCCGAAACAATGAGCAGTTCTTC.

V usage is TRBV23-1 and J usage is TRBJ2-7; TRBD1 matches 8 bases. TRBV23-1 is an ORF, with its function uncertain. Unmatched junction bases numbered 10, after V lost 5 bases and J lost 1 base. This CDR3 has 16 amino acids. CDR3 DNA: TGCGCCAGCAGTTCCTGGGCCACAGGGGGTTCCTACGAGCAGTACTTC. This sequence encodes CASSSWATGGSYEQYF.

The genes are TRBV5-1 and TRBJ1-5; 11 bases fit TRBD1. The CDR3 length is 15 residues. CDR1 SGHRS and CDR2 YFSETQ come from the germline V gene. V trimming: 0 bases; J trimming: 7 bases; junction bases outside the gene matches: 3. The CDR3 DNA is TGCGCCAGCAGCTTGGAGGGACAGGGGGGACAGCCCCAGCATTTT. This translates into CASSLEGQGGQPQHF.

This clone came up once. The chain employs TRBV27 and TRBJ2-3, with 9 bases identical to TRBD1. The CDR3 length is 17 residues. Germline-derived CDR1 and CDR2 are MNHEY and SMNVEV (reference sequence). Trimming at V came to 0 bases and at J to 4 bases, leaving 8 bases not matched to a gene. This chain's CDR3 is CASSLSRGTGRADTQYF. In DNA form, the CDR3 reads TGTGCCAGCAGTTTATCACGGGGGACAGGGCGCGCAGATACGCAGTATTTT.

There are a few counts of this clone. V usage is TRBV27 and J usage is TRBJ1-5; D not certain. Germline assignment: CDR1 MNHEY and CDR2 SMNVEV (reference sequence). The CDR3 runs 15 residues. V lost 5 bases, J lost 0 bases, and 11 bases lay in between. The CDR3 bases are TGTGCCAGCAGTAGCCGGGATGATAGCAATCAGCCCCAGCATTTT. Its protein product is CASSSRDDSNQPQHF.